This TCR beta chain appears in the sequencing data of a study of CD8 T cells in ankylosing spondylitis. Study-wide points: The study identified a TCR beta motif of several highly homologous variants that appeared characteristic of ankylosing spondylitis blood. Reports say disease-linked clones showed up significantly more in matched ankylosing spondylitis synovial fluid.

About this clonotype: Its target is not known.

TCRdb re-derived calls from the 5' RACE reads in MiXCR, one entry per CDR3 protein. The data contain about 450,000 distinct CDR3 sequences, 20% to 30% of them singletons. CDR3 length: 15 residues. Germline-derived CDR1 and CDR2 are SGHTA and FQGNSA. Trimming shortened V by 5 bases and J by 5 bases, and 18 bases separated the two germline ends. This TCR came from a male donor with ankylosing spondylitis. The genes are TRBV7-2 and TRBJ1-1, with D possibly matching TRBD1 (6 bases). The sequencing sample was made of blood, either unsorted or a sorted T cell fraction (not recorded which). CDR3 amino acids: CASSLQQGGWTEAFF. CDR3 sequence (DNA): TGTGCCAGCAGCCTTCAACAGGGAGGGTGGACTGAAGCTTTCTTT.